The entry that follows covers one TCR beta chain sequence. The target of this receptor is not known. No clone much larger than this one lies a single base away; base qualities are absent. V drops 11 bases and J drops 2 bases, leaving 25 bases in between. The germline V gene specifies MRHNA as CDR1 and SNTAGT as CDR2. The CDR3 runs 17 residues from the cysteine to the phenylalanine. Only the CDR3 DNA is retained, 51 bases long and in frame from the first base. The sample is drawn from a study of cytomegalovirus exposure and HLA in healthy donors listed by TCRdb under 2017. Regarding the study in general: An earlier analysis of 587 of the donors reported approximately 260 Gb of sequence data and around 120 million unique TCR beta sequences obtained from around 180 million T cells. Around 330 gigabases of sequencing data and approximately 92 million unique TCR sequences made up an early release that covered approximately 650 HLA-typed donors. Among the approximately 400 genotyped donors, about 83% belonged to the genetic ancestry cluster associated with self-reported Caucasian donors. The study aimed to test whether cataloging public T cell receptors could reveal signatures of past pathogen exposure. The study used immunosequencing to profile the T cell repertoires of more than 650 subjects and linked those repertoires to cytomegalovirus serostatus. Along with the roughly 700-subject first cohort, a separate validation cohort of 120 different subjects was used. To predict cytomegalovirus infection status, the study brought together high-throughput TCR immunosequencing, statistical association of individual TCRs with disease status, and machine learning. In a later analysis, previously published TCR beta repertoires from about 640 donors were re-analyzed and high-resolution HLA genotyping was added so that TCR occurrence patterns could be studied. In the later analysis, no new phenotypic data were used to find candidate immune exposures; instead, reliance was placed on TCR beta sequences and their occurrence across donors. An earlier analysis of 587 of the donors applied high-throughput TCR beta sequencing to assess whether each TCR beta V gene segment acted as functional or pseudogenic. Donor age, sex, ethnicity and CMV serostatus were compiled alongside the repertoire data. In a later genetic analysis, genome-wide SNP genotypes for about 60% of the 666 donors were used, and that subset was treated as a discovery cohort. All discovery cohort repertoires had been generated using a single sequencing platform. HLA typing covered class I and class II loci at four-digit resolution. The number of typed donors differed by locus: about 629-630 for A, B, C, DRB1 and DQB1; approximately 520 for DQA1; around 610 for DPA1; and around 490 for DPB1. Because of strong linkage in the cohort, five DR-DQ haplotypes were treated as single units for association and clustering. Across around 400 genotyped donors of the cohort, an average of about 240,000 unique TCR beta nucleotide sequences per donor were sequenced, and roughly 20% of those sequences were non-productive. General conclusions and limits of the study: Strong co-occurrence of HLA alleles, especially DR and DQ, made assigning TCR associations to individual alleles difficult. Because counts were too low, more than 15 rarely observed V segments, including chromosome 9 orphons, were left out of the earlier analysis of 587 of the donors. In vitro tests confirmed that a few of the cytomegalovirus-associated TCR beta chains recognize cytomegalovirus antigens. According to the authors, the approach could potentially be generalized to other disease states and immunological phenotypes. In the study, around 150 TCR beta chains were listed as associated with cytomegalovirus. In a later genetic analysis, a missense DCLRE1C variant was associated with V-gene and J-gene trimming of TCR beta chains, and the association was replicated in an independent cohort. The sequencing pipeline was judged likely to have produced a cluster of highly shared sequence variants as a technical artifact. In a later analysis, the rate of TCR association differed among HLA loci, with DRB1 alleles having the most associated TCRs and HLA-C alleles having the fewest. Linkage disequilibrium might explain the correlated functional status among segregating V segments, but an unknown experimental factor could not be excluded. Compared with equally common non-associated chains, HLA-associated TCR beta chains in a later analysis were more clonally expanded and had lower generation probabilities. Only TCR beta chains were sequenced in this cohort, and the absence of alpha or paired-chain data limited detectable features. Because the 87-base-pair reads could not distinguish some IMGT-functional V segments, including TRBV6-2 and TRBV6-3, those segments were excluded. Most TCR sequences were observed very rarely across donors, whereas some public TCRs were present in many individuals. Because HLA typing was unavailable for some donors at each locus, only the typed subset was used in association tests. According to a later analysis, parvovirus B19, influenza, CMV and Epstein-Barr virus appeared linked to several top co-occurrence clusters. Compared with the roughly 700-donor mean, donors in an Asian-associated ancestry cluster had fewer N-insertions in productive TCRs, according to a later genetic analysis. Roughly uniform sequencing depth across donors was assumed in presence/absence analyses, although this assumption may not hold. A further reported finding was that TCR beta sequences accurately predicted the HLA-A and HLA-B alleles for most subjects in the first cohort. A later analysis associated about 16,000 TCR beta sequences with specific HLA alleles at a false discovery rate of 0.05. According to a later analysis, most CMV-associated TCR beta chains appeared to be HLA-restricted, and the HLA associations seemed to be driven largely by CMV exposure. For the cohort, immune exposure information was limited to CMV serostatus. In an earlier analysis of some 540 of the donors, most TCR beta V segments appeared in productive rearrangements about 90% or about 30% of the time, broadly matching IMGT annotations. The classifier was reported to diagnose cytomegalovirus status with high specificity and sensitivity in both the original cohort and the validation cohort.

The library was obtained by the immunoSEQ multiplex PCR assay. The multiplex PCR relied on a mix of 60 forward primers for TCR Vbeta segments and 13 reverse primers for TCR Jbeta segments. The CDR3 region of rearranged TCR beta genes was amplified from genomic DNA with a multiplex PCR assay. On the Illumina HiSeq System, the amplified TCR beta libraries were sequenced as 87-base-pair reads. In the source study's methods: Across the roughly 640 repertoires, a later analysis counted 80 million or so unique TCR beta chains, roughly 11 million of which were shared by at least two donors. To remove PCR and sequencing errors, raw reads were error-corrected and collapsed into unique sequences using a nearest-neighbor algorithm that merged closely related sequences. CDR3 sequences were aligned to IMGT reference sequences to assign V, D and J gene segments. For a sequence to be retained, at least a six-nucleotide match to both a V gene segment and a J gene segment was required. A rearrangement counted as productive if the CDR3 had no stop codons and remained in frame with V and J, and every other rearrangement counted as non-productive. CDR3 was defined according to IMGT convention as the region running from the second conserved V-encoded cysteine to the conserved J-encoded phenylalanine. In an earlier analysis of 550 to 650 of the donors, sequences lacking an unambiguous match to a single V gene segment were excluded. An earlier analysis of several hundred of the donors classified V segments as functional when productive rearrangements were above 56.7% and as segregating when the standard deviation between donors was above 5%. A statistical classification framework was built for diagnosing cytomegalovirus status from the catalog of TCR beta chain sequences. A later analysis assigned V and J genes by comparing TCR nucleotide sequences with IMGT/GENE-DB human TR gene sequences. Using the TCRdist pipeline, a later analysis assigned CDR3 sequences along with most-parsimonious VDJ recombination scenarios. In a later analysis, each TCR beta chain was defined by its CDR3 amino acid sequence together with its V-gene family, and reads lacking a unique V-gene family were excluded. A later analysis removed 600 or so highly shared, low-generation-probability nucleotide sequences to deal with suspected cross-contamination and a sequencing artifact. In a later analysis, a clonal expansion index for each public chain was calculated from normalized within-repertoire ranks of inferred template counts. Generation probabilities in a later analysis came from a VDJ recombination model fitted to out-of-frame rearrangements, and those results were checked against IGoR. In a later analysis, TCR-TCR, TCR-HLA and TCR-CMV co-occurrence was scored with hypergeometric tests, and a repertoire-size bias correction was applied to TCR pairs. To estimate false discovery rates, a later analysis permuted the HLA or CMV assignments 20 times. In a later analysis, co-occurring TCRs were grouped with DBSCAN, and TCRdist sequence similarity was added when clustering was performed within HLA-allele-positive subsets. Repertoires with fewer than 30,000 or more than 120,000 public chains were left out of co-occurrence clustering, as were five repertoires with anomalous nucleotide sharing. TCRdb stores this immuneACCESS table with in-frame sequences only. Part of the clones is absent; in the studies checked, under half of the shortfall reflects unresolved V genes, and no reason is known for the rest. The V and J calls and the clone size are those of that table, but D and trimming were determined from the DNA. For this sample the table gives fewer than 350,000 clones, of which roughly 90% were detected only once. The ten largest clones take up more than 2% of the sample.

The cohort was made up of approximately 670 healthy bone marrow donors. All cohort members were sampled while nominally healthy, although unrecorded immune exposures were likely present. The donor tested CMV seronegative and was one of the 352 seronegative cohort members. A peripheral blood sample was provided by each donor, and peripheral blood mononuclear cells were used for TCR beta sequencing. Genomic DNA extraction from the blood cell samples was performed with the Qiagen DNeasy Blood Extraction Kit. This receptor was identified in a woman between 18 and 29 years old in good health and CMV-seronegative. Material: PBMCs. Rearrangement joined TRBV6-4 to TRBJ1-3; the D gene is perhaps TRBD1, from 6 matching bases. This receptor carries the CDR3 CARRPRGEYWTGNTIYF. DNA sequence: TGTGCCCGCCGGCCCAGGGGTGAATACTGGACTGGAAACACCATATATTTT.